The 3 T cell receptor beta chains listed next were all sequenced from one sample in a study of T-cell reconstitution after alpha-beta-depleted transplantation in children (dated by TCRdb to about 2016). Library preparation was by PCR. Sequencing was performed on an Illumina HiSeq 2500. TCR libraries were prepared with molecular barcoding, using unique molecular identifiers to normalize TCRbeta repertoire quantification. TCRdb passed the public sequencing reads through fastp at Q25 and MiXCR, retaining productive beta sequences. Rows matching on CDR3 protein sequence are summarized as one entry with the most common DNA and genes. The sample table holds around 78,000 distinct CDR3 sequences, of which 11% to 15% were seen once. Clones ranked in the top ten supply 27% of the sample. Interpreted using the paper, the treatment or condition label stands for: allogeneic hematopoietic cell transplantation with graft depleted of TCRalphabeta T cells and CD19 B cells.

The sequencing here drew on PBMCs, mostly from graft donor cells, taken 180 days after TCRalphabeta/CD19-depleted stem cell transplant. The receptors come from a male patient between 2 and 9 years old who had a stem cell transplant for acute lymphoblastic leukemia, so the T cells may come from the graft donor.

This clonotype appeared a few times. V is TRBV5-1 and J is TRBJ2-3; 8 nucleotides line up with TRBD1. V trimming: 4 bases; J trimming: 4 bases; junction bases outside the gene matches: 5. Germline V CDR1 and CDR2: SGHRS, YFSETQ. This CDR3 comprises 14 residues. The CDR3 spells CASSGRGPADTQYF. The CDR3 DNA sequence: TGCGCCAGCAGCGGCAGGGGGCCCGCAGATACGCAGTATTTT.

This clonotype was counted only a few times. The rearrangement links TRBV7-8 to TRBJ1-3; the match to TRBD1 covers 7 bases. The CDR3 covers 17 residues. Germline V gene data show CDR1 as SGHVS and CDR2 as FQNEAQ. J lost 4 bases, V lost 0 bases, and 9 bases had no gene match. This CDR3 is CASSLADRKDSGNTIYF. In nucleotides, the CDR3 is TGTGCCAGCAGCTTAGCGGACAGGAAGGATTCGGGAAACACCATATATTTT.

V gene TRBV7-1 combines with J gene TRBJ2-7; possibly TRBD2 for D (5 bases). TRBV7-1 is given ORF status, its function remaining uncertain. Trimming removed 3 bases from V and 6 bases from J, with 9 bases in between. This CDR3 region has 12 residues. The CDR3 nucleotides read TGTGCCAGCAGCTCCCGGGGTAGCGAGCAGTACTTC. Protein product: CASSSRGSEQYF.